The subject of this entry is one T cell receptor (beta chain). This specimen comes from a study of shared clonotypes between healthy human individuals. Only CD45RO-negative cells positively selected for CCR7 counted as naive CD8 cells, so terminally differentiated effector memory CD45RA+ cells were excluded. Method: immunoSEQ multiplex PCR; TCRdb's copy keeps in-frame clones and lacks some. Here the sample spans 700,000 to 950,000 clones, around 96% being singletons. Germline CDR1 and CDR2: SGHNT and YENEEA. This CDR3 is built from 12 residues. Trimming took 3 bases from V and 6 from J, leaving 9 bases between them.

The genes are TRBV11-3 and TRBJ2-7; TRBD1 is a possible D gene (6 bases). The sequenced material came from naive CD8+ T cells sorted from blood. The TCR comes from a man aged 25 to 40 in good health. The CDR3 protein is CASSLRGSEQYF. In nucleotides, the CDR3 is TGTGCCAGCAGCTTGAGGGGGTCCGAGCAGTACTTC.